What follows describes a single T cell receptor (beta chain). Its antigen is still unknown. The CDR3 has 15 amino acids. In germline, CDR1 is SGHNT, CDR2 YYREEE (reference sequence). V gave up 0 bases and J gave up 5 bases; unmatched junction bases: 6. This sample is part of a study of shared clonotypes between healthy human individuals. Whole-study context: CD8 memory received one plate per donor, CD8 naive two, CD4 memory three and CD4 naive three.

Genomic DNA from each subset was divided evenly over several immunoSEQ plates. Method: immunoSEQ multiplex PCR; TCRdb's copy keeps in-frame clones and lacks some. The sample shows approximately 500,000 clones, almost 97% of them seen only once. Study-wide results and limits: Sampling was confined to blood; repertoires within tissues likely differ.

The receptor was derived from a woman aged 25 to 39 in good health. The chain couples TRBV5-4 to TRBJ2-5, with TRBD2 matching over 8 bases. Sequenced: naive CD4+ T cells sorted from blood. Subset in this sample: CD45RA+ positively selected. CDR3 nucleotide sequence: TGTGCCAGCAGCTTGGATGGGGCGGGAGGCGAGACCCAGTACTTC. Translated: CASSLDGAGGETQYF. The full variable domain, completed using reference TRBV5-4 and TRBJ2-5, is ETGVTQSPTHLIKTRGQQVTLRCSSQSGHNTVSWYQQALGQGPQFIFQYYREEENGRGNFPPRFSGLQFPNYSSELNVNALELDDSALYLCASSLDGAGGETQYFGPGTRLLVL.